Each of the 6 T cell receptor beta chains below was sequenced from the same sample in a study of blood T cell repertoires in COVID-19. TCRdb keeps only in-frame clones here, not all; method: immunoSEQ multiplex PCR. The data show about 240,000 clones, with roughly 91% seen just once and approximately 9% held by the top ten. Sequenced: PBMCs or T cells enriched from blood (not recorded which). The receptors shown here come from a man aged 40-49 years who had recovered from COVID-19.

This clone was seen a single time. V gene TRBV5-1 combines with J gene TRBJ1-6, with D possibly matching TRBD1 (5 bases). The CDR3 runs to 15 residues. Between the trimmed V and J ends, which lost 3 bases and 7 bases, there was a span of 14 bases. Looked up from germline, CDR1 is SGHRS and CDR2 is YFSETQ. CDR3 protein: CASSSGTVQNSPLHF. CDR3 nucleotide sequence: TGCGCCAGCAGCTCAGGGACTGTACAGAATTCACCCCTCCACTTT.

This sequence joins TRBV24-1 and TRBJ2-7; D possibly corresponds to TRBD1 (5 bases). This CDR3 contains 14 residues. Germline CDR1 reads KGHDR; CDR2 reads SFDVKD. Trimming pared 5 bases from V and 3 bases from J, leaving 13 bases between. CDR3 in amino acids: CATSGSGSYYEQYF. The CDR3 DNA is TGTGCCACCAGTGGGTCAGGGTCCTACTACGAGCAGTACTTC.

The chain couples TRBV7-2 to TRBJ1-4; the match to TRBD1 covers 10 bases. Losses at the gene ends were 0 bases for V and 7 bases for J; bases not matched to a gene: 2. Germline CDR1 reads SGHTA; CDR2 reads FQGNSA. This CDR3 is 15 amino acids long. DNA for the CDR3: TGTGCCAGCAGCTTAGCGGGACAGGGGTCTGAAAAACTGTTTTTT. It codes for CASSLAGQGSEKLFF.

As for this clone: The same CDR3 also results from other DNA sequences found in this sample. The chain is built from TRBV5-1 and TRBJ2-3; D is ambiguous. Trimming left V 1 base short and J 3 bases short, with 3 bases between. Per germline, CDR1 SGHRS and CDR2 YFSETQ. The CDR3 runs to 12 residues. The DNA of the CDR3 is TGCGCCAGCAGCTTGTCGACAGATACGCAGTATTTT. This codes for CASSLSTDTQYF.

The chain joins TRBV11-3 to TRBJ2-2; D not certain. V dropped 5 bases and J dropped 0 bases, with 10 bases sitting between them. Germline V CDR1 and CDR2: SGHNT, YENEEA. The CDR3 length is 15 residues. CDR3 bases: TGTGCCAGCAGCCCTCTCCTCTCGAACACCGGGGAGCTGTTTTTT. Translating gives CASSPLLSNTGELFF.

The rearrangement links TRBV11-3 to TRBJ2-4; TRBD1 aligns across 8 bases. V gave up 7 bases and J gave up 11 bases; unmatched junction bases: 16. This CDR3 is 15 amino acids long. Germline V gene sequence: CDR1 SGHNT, CDR2 YENEEA. In nucleotides, the CDR3 is TGTGCCAGCACCCGGGGTCTTTCCCAGGGGGCATTTCAGTACTTC. Protein: CASTRGLSQGAFQYF.